What follows are 23 T cell receptor beta chains derived from one specimen sequenced in a study of blood T cell repertoires in COVID-19. Clones were sequenced by immunoSEQ multiplex PCR, and TCRdb holds only the in-frame ones, with some missing. The sample lists roughly 150,000 clones, 79% occurring once. Sequencing was done on a sample of PBMCs or T cells enriched from blood (not recorded which). The receptors were sampled from a woman in her seventies in a cohort exposed to, infected with or recovered from COVID-19 (not recorded which).

Note on this clone: The germline gene is not matched at one end of the junction; a read error may be the cause. This chain joins TRBV3-1 (or the pseudogene TRBV3-2) and TRBJ1-1; unclear D gene. Germline assignment: CDR1 LGHDT and CDR2 YNNKEL (reference sequence). This CDR3 has 13 amino acids. The DNA of the CDR3 is TGTGCCAGCAGCAAAGACGGGAACACTGAAGCTTTCTTT. Its protein is CASSKDGNTEAFF.

This clone is a singleton in its sample. The V gene is TRBV2, the J gene TRBJ1-5; 7 bases line up with TRBD1. CDR1 is SNHLY and CDR2 is FYNNEI in the germline V gene. The CDR3 consists of 13 residues. Germline trimming cut 7 bases from V and 3 bases from J; bases unmatched to any gene: 3. The CDR3 is CASTGQANQPQHF. CDR3 bases: TGTGCCAGCACAGGACAGGCCAATCAGCCCCAGCATTTT.

The chain carries TRBV19 and TRBJ1-5; 11 positions match TRBD1. The CDR3 spans 14 residues. V dropped 8 bases and J dropped 6; count of bases not matched to a gene: 6. Germline V gene data show CDR1 as LNHDA and CDR2 as SQIVND (reference sequence). CDR3 in DNA: TGTGCCAGTGCGGGACAGGGGGGGAGTCAGCCCCAGCATTTT. Amino acids: CASAGQGGSQPQHF.

The chain recombines TRBV19 with TRBJ1-3; no clear D gene. This CDR3 has 15 amino acids. V was shortened by 7 bases and J by 0 bases, with 13 bases between the two germline ends. From germline, CDR1 is LNHDA and CDR2 SQIVND (reference sequence). The CDR3 DNA reads as TGTGCCAGTACCTCGGAGGCACCCTCTGGAAACACCATATATTTT. Protein sequence: CASTSEAPSGNTIYF.

V is TRBV21-1 and J is TRBJ2-7; TRBD2, as called in the table, went unchecked against the DNA. TRBV21-1 is shown as a pseudogene. This CDR3 has 16 residues. CDR3 nucleotide sequence: TGTGCCAGCAGCAACAACCGGGGATCAACTCACCACGAGCAGTACTTC. This translates into CASSNNRGSTHHEQYF.

The V gene is TRBV7-2, the J gene TRBJ2-3; unclear D gene. V lost 5 bases to trimming and J lost 4 bases, with 13 bases between them. Germline V gene sequence: CDR1 SGHTA, CDR2 FQGNSA. The CDR3 is made up of 14 amino acids. Here the CDR3 DNA reads TGTGCCAGCAGCACCCGACAAGGTGCAGATACGCAGTATTTT. Translated, it gives CASSTRQGADTQYF.

The rearrangement links TRBV5-1 to TRBJ2-6, with TRBD1 identical over 11 bases. Germline CDR1 is SGHRS and CDR2 is YFSETQ. J lost 2 bases, V lost 0 bases, and 4 bases had no gene match. The CDR3 has 18 residues. CDR3 sequence: CASSLGGQGAAGANVLTF. Here the CDR3 DNA reads TGCGCCAGCAGCTTGGGAGGACAGGGGGCAGCTGGGGCCAACGTCCTGACTTTC.

This clone was observed many times. This chain uses TRBV10-3 with TRBJ2-1, with 14 bases that match TRBD2. The germline CDR1 and CDR2 sequences are ENHRY and SYGVKD. The CDR3 is made up of 18 amino acids. Trimming at V came to 8 bases and at J to 10 bases, leaving 19 bases not matched to a gene. The CDR3: CAIGGTSGRGGPAGEQFF. DNA for the CDR3: TGTGCCATCGGCGGGACTAGCGGGAGAGGCGGCCCTGCCGGGGAGCAGTTCTTC.

The rearrangement links TRBV27 to TRBJ1-2, with a tentative D call TRBD1 (6 bases). The CDR3 consists of 14 residues. With 5 bases removed from V and 5 bases from J, the gap between germline ends came to 15 bases. Germline V gene data show CDR1 as MNHEY and CDR2 as SMNVEV (reference sequence). In nucleotides, the CDR3 is TGTGCCAGCAGTCCCTACGGACAGCTTTATGGCTACACCTTC. Translation: CASSPYGQLYGYTF.

The chain has TRBV3-1 (or the pseudogene TRBV3-2) and TRBJ2-5, with D maybe TRBD2 (5 bases). This CDR3 has 14 amino acids. The germline gives CDR1 LGHDT, CDR2 YNNKEL (reference sequence). V lost 1 base to trimming and J lost 2 bases, with 8 bases between them. CDR3 region: CASSQGGIQETQYF. CDR3 nucleotides: TGTGCCAGCAGCCAAGGAGGGATTCAAGAGACCCAGTACTTC.

V is TRBV5-5 and J is TRBJ1-5, with D uncertain. Trimming cost V 2 bases and J 4 bases, with 10 bases left between them. CDR1 is SGHKS and CDR2 is YYEKEE in the germline V gene (reference sequence). This CDR3 has 14 residues. The CDR3 here is CASSFLQFNQPQHF. The DNA for the CDR3 is TGTGCCAGCAGCTTTCTACAGTTTAATCAGCCCCAGCATTTT.

The chain links TRBV9 to TRBJ2-1; TRBD2 is a possible D gene (5 bases). The length of the CDR3 is 12 residues. V lost 4 bases, J lost 7 bases, and 9 bases lay in between. Germline CDR1 is SGDLS and CDR2 is YYNGEE. CDR3 protein: CASSPRVNEQFF. The CDR3 DNA sequence: TGTGCCAGCAGCCCGAGGGTTAATGAGCAGTTCTTC.

The chain couples TRBV5-6 to TRBJ2-7, with TRBD2 matching 13 bases. CDR1 and CDR2 (germline): SGHDT, YYEEEE. V trimming: 2 bases; J trimming: 5 bases; junction bases outside the gene matches: 10. The CDR3 spans 17 residues. The CDR3 region is CASSFGLAGDWDHEQYF. CDR3 bases: TGTGCCAGCAGCTTCGGACTAGCGGGAGACTGGGACCACGAGCAGTACTTC.

The chain combines TRBV28 with TRBJ1-5; no clear D. V was pared by 11 bases and J by 0 bases, with 8 bases between. This CDR3 is 12 amino acids long. CDR1 is MDHEN, CDR2 SYDVKM, per germline. For the CDR3, the DNA is TGTGCCGTAGGACTTAGCAATCAGCCCCAGCATTTT. The encoded protein is CAVGLSNQPQHF.

The table lists this clone with a count of one. The CDR3 DNA follows: TGCGCCAGCAGCCAAGGATCTAGCGGGGCGGAGACCCAGTACTTC. Amino acid sequence: CASSQGSSGAETQYF. V is TRBV4-1 and J is TRBJ2-5; 9 bases are a match to TRBD2. CDR1 is MGHRA, CDR2 YSYEKL, per germline. The trim removed 1 base at V and 5 bases at J, leaving 5 bases unmatched. The CDR3 length is 15 residues.

The V call is TRBV9, the J call TRBJ2-1, with 9 bases fitting TRBD2. The CDR3 runs to 16 residues. After removal of 3 bases from V and 10 bases from J, the junction contained 14 bases not matched to a gene. Germline V gene lookup returns CDR1 SGDLS and CDR2 YYNGEE. CDR3 amino acids: CASSARAGGGTNEQFF. CDR3 DNA: TGTGCCAGCAGCGCCCGAGCGGGGGGAGGGACCAACGAGCAGTTCTTC.

This clone was detected ten times or more. The chain carries TRBV7-2 and TRBJ2-1; possibly TRBD2 for D (5 bases). The CDR3 sequence is 14 residues long. Germline CDR1 and CDR2: SGHTA and FQGNSA. Trimming took off 2 bases at V and 6 bases at J, with 11 bases between the two ends. The CDR3 DNA reads TGTGCCAGCAGCTTACAGGCTAGCAGCAATGAGCAGTTCTTC. Its translation is CASSLQASSNEQFF.

The V call is TRBV28, the J call TRBJ2-3; 12 bases line up with TRBD2. The CDR3 extends over 16 amino acids. Unmatched junction bases numbered 9, after V lost 7 bases and J lost 4 bases. CDR1 is MDHEN and CDR2 is SYDVKM in the germline V gene. CDR3 protein: CASTPPSGRAPDTQYF. The CDR3 bases are TGTGCCAGCACTCCCCCTAGCGGGAGGGCCCCAGATACGCAGTATTTT.

The gene calls are TRBV7-2 and TRBJ2-3; 13 bases are a match to TRBD2. Trimming removed 0 bases from V and 3 bases from J; junction bases left unmatched: 6. The germline V gene encodes CDR1 SGHTA and CDR2 FQGNSA. The CDR3 loop spans 18 amino acids. CDR3: CASSLARLAGGQTDTQYF. The CDR3 DNA reads TGTGCCAGCAGCTTAGCCCGACTAGCGGGAGGTCAAACAGATACGCAGTATTTT.

The chain carries TRBV6-5 and TRBJ1-1, with D tentatively TRBD1 (5 bases). Germline lookup yields CDR1 MNHEY and CDR2 SVGAGI. Trimming left V 0 bases short and J 0 bases short, with 8 bases between. The CDR3 length is 15 residues. DNA for the CDR3: TGTGCCAGCAGTTACTCTGGGGCAGTGAACACTGAAGCTTTCTTT. This sequence encodes CASSYSGAVNTEAFF.

CDR3 amino acids: CASSQDLFLRGEQFF. CDR3 in DNA: TGTGCCAGCAGCCAAGATCTTTTTCTGCGAGGTGAGCAGTTCTTC. The chain is built from TRBV4-2 and TRBJ2-1; D unresolved. This CDR3 contains 15 residues. Per the germline V gene, CDR1 is LGHNA and CDR2 is YNFKEQ. V lost 0 bases and J lost 9, with 15 bases in between.

V gene TRBV7-8 combines with J gene TRBJ2-1; 8 positions match TRBD1. V lost 6 bases and J lost 3; bases outside the gene matches: 10. Germline V CDR1 and CDR2: SGHVS, FQNEAQ. The CDR3 sequence is 16 residues long. This CDR3 reads CASRTLTGGNYNEQFF. DNA of the CDR3: TGTGCCAGCAGAACTCTTACAGGGGGTAACTACAATGAGCAGTTCTTC.

This chain links TRBV7-3 with TRBJ2-3; the D is unclear. Germline V gene data show CDR1 as SGHTA and CDR2 as FQGTGA. V gave up 1 base and J gave up 0 bases, with 5 bases separating them. The CDR3 spans 14 residues. CDR3 DNA: TGTGCCAGCAGCTTAAGAGCCAGCACAGATACGCAGTATTTT. This sequence encodes CASSLRASTDTQYF.